This T cell receptor (beta chain) was retrieved from a study of blood T cells in healthy people across ages. It was with a sample-barcoded 5' primer and a J-beta primer mix that a second PCR of about 6 to 12 cycles was run. MiXCR was run by TCRdb on the 5' RACE reads, yielding one entry per CDR3 protein. The sample lists 450,000 to 700,000 distinct CDR3 sequences; 27% were seen once. The germline gives CDR1 DFQATT, CDR2 SNEGSKA (reference sequence). Trimming shortened V by 3 bases and J by 4 bases, and 13 bases separated the two germline ends. This CDR3 has 14 amino acids. This clonotype has a handful of counts.

Sequencing used blood. The genes are TRBV20-1 and TRBJ1-5; D is unclear. The source is a woman between 65 and 79 years old in good health. CDR3 nucleotides: TGCAGTGCTAGTAGGCAGAGGGCAAATCAGCCCCAGCATTTT. It encodes CSASRQRANQPQHF.